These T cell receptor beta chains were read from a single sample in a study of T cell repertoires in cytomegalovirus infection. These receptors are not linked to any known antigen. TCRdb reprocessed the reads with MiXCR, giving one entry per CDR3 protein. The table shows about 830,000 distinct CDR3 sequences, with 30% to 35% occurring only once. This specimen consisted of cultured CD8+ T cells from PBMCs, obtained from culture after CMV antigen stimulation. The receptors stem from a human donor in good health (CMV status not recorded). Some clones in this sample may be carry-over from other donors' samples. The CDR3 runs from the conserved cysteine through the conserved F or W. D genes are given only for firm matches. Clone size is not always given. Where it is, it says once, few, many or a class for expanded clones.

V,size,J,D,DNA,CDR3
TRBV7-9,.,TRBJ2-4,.,TGTGCCAGCAGCCCAAGGGTGGACATTCAGTACTTC,CASSPRVDIQYF
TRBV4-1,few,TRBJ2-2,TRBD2,TGCGCCAGCAGCTTTCGACTAGCGGGGGGTCTGGGAAACACCGGGGAGCTGTTTTTT,CASSFRLAGGLGNTGELFF
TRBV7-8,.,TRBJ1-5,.,TGTGCCAGCAGCTCTGAGGAAGATAATCAGCCCCAGCATTTT,CASSSEEDNQPQHF
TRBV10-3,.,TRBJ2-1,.,TGTGCCACTTCTAGGATCCCGGTCGATGAGCAGTTCTTC,CATSRIPVDEQFF
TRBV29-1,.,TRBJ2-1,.,TGCAGCGTTGCTCATGCAGGAGGTGAGCGGTTCTTC,CSVAHAGGERFF
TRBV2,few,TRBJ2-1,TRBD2,TGTGCCAGCAGGTCTAGCGGGGTTTACAATGAGCAGTTCTTC,CASRSSGVYNEQFF
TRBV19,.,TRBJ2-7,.,TGTGCCAGTAGTCCTGCTAAGGGGAGTACCTACGAGCAGCACTTC,CASSPAKGSTYEQHF
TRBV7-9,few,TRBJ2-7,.,TGTGCCAGCAGCTTAGAATCGGCCCGGTCCTACGAGCAGTACTTC,CASSLESARSYEQYF
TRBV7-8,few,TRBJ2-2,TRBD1,TGTGCCAGCAGCCACCCGGACAGGGGCACCGGGGAGCTGTTTTTT,CASSHPDRGTGELFF
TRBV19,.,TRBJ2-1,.,TGTGCCAGTAGTCCCTATTACAATGAGCAGTTCTTC,CASSPYYNEQFF
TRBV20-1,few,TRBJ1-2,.,TGCAGTGCTAGGGGTCAGGGGCTGAACTATGGCTACACCTTC,CSARGQGLNYGYTF
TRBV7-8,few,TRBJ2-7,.,TGTGCCATTACTGACAGTTCCTCCTACGAGCAGTACTTC,CAITDSSSYEQYF
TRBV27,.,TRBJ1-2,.,TGTGCCAGCAAGGATCTGGAGGACTATGGCTACACCTTC,CASKDLEDYGYTF
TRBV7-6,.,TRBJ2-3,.,TGTGCCAGCAGCTTCACCTTGGGGATCGGAGATACGCAGTATTTT,CASSFTLGIGDTQYF
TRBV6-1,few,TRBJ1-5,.,TGTGCCAGCAGTGAAGTGACGATCCTTAGCAATCAGCCCCAGCATTTT,CASSEVTILSNQPQHF
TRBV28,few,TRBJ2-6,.,TGTGCCAGCAGTTTATCTGCGGGGTTCGGGGCCAACGTCCTGACTTTC,CASSLSAGFGANVLTF
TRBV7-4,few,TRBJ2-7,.,TGTGCCAGCAGCTTAGGCGCAGGGATCCCCTACGAGCAGTACTTC,CASSLGAGIPYEQYF
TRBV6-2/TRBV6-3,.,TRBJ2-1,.,TGTGCCAGCAGTTACGAAGCTTGGCAGTTCTTC,CASSYEAWQFF
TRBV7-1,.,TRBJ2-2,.,TGTGTCGGTGAAGACAGTGCGAACACCGGGGAGCTGTTTTTT,CVGEDSANTGELFF
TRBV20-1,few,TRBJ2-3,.,TGCAGTCCTTCCGGGGCTAGCACAGATACGCAGTATTTT,CSPSGASTDTQYF
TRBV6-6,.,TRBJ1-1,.,TGTGCCAGCAGTTACTCGAGGCCAAAGGGCACTATGAACACTGAAGCTTTCTTT,CASSYSRPKGTMNTEAFF
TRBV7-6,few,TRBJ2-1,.,TGTGCCAGCAGCCGTGACAGGAATACCTACAATGAGCAGTTCTTC,CASSRDRNTYNEQFF
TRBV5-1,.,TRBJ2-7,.,TGCGCCAGCAGCTTGAGGGGTTGGGACGAGCAGTACTTC,CASSLRGWDEQYF
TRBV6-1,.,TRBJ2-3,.,TGTGCCAGCAGTGTTCGGGCGCTTGCCCTAGATACGCAGTATTTT,CASSVRALALDTQYF
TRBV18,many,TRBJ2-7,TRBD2,TGTGCCAGCTCACTCGTGAGACTAGCGGGCTCCTACGAGCAGTACTTC,CASSLVRLAGSYEQYF
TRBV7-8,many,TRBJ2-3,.,TGTGCCAGCAGTCAACTGGAGGGGCCAGATACGCAGTATTTT,CASSQLEGPDTQYF
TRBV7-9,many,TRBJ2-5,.,TGTGCCAGCAGCTTAACTAAAGAGACCCAGTACTTC,CASSLTKETQYF
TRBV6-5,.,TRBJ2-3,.,TGTGCCAGCAGTTTACTCACGCCCGGAGATACGCAGTATTTT,CASSLLTPGDTQYF
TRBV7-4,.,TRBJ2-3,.,TGTGCCAGCAGCTTAAGGGCGGGGTCGAGAGATACGCAGTATTTT,CASSLRAGSRDTQYF
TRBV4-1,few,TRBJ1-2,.,TGCGCCAGCAGCCTGGACAGCACTAACTATGGCTACACCTTC,CASSLDSTNYGYTF
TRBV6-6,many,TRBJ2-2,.,TGTGCCAGCAGTTACTCGATGGGGGTGAACACCGGGGAGCTGTTTTTT,CASSYSMGVNTGELFF
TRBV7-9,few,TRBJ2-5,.,TGTGCCAGCAGCTCCGTAGAGACCCAGTACTTC,CASSSVETQYF
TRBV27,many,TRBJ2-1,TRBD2,TGTGCCAGCAGTCCCGGACTAGCGGGGGGTAAAATTTACAATGAGCAGTTCTTC,CASSPGLAGGKIYNEQFF
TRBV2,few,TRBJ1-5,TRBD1,TGTGCCAGCAGGGGAACAGGGGGCGTTCAGCCCCAGCATTTT,CASRGTGGVQPQHF
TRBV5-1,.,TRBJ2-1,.,TGCGCCAGCAGCCCGGGTACGTCGGAAGGTGGGCACAATGAGCAGTTCTTC,CASSPGTSEGGHNEQFF
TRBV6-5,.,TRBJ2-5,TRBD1,TGTGCCAGCAGCCCTGGGCAGGGGGCCGAAGAGACCCAGTACTTC,CASSPGQGAEETQYF
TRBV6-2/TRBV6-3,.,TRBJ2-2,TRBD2,TGTGCCAGCAGTTCCGGACTAGCGGCGAACACCGGGGAGCTGTTTTTT,CASSSGLAANTGELFF
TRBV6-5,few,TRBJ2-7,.,TGTGCCAGCAGTTACTCGTCACAGGAGATTATTTACGAGCAGTACTTC,CASSYSSQEIIYEQYF
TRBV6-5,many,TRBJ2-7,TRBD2,TGTGCCAGCAGCCCCCAGCGGGGGGGCTACGAGCAGTACTTC,CASSPQRGGYEQYF
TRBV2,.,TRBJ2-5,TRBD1,TGTGCCAGCAGGACAGGGGACCAAGAGACCCAGTACTTC,CASRTGDQETQYF
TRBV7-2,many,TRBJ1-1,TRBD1,TGTGCCAGCAGCGAGGGGACAGTCACTGAAGCTTTCTTT,CASSEGTVTEAFF
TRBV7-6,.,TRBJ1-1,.,TGTGCCAGCAGCCCATTAGGGGCACCTGAAGCTTTCTTT,CASSPLGAPEAFF
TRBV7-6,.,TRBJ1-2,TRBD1,TGTGCCAGCAGCTATGGGGGGCGGACAGGGGAGGAAGGCTACACCTTC,CASSYGGRTGEEGYTF
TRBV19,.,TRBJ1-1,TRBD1,TGTGCCAGTAGTAGAGGACAGGGGAAGGAGTGGATTGAAGCTTTCTTT,CASSRGQGKEWIEAFF
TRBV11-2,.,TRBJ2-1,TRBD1,TGTGCCAGCAGCCCGGGACAGGAGTGGGATGAGCAGTTCTTC,CASSPGQEWDEQFF
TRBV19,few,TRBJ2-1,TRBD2,TGTGCCAGTAGTATACTAGCGGGGAACAATGAGCAGTTCTTC,CASSILAGNNEQFF
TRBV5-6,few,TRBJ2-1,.,TGTGCCAGCAGCTTGGTCGCGGGAATGGTCGATGAGCAGTTCTTC,CASSLVAGMVDEQFF
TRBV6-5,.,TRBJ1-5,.,TGTGCCAGCAGCATCGGGGGGGAGGGGCAGGATCAGCCCCAGCATTTT,CASSIGGEGQDQPQHF
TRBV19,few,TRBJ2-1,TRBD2,TGTGCCAGTAGTTTTGTAGCGGGGGGTCCCCCCTACAATGAGCAGTTCTTC,CASSFVAGGPPYNEQFF
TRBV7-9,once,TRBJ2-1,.,TGTGCCAGCAGCTTAGAGGGGGTGGATGAGCAGTTCTTC,CASSLEGVDEQFF
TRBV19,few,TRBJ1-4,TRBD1,TGTGCCAGTAGTGCGACCCGGGACAGGGGGCATAATGAAAAACTGTTTTTT,CASSATRDRGHNEKLFF
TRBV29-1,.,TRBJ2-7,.,TGCAGCGTTGAGACTGGAAGAGAGGCCCCCTACGAGCAGTACTTC,CSVETGREAPYEQYF
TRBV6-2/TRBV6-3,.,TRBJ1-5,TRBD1,TGTGCCAGCAGGACGACAGGGGGCCGGAGTCAGCCCCAGCATTTT,CASRTTGGRSQPQHF
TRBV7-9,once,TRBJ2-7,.,TGTGCCAGCAGCCCAATCGTAGGGGATTACGAGCAGTACTTC,CASSPIVGDYEQYF
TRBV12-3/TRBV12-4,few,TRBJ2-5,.,TGTGCCAGCAGTTTCTCCCAAGGTCAAGAGACCCAGTACTTC,CASSFSQGQETQYF
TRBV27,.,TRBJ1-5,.,TGTGCCAGCAGAACAGGAGGGTTAGATCAGCCCCAGCATTTT,CASRTGGLDQPQHF
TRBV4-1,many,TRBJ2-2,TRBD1,TGCGCCAGCAGCCAAGGAGGGGGCGGAACCGGGGAGCTGTTTTTT,CASSQGGGGTGELFF